Listed here are 22 T cell receptor beta chains from one sample, sequenced in a study of CD8+CD57+ T cells in acquired aplastic anemia. Patients sequenced had flow cytometry evidence of CD8+CD57+ cell expansion. TCR beta VDJ and CDR3 were profiled, and genomic DNA was the template. TCRdb re-called the reads with MiXCR, one entry per CDR3 protein. The table lists approximately 150,000 distinct CDR3 sequences, roughly 50% of them singletons, with 2.5% to 4% in the top ten. Specimen: sorted CD4+, CD8+, or CD8+CD57+ T cells (not recorded which) from PBMCs. All receptors derive from a human donor with aplastic anemia.

A remark on this clonotype: A much more abundant neighbour one base away suggests this may be a read error. The chain couples TRBV12-3 or TRBV12-4 to TRBJ2-1; D remains ambiguous. This CDR3 contains 15 residues. Here the CDR3 DNA reads TGTGCCAGCATTCGGACGTCGAGCTCCTACAATGAGCAGCTCTTC. This translates into CASIRTSSSYNEQLF.

This clonotype occurred a few times. This rearrangement joins TRBV2 to TRBJ2-2, with 8 bases identical to TRBD2. V was pared by 5 bases and J by 7 bases, with 9 bases of the junction left unmatched. This CDR3 is built from 15 residues. Germline CDR1 reads SNHLY; CDR2 reads FYNNEI. This CDR3 is CASSLSGLVVGELFF. The DNA of the CDR3 is TGTGCCAGCAGTTTATCGGGACTAGTAGTCGGGGAGCTGTTTTTT.

The chain has TRBV19 and TRBJ1-2, with D possibly being TRBD1 (6 bases). Germline values: CDR1 LNHDA, CDR2 SQIVND (reference sequence). This CDR3 contains 14 residues. V lost 5 bases, J lost 4 bases, and 14 bases lay in between. CDR3 sequence: CASSAGDTIYGYTF. The CDR3 region has the DNA TGTGCCAGTAGTGCAGGGGATACCATCTATGGCTACACCTTC.

This clonotype was detected a few times. The rearrangement joins TRBV24-1 to TRBJ1-1; D unresolved. V lost 4 bases and J 0 bases, leaving 2 bases between the germline ends. The CDR3 totals 12 residues. Germline V gene lookup returns CDR1 KGHDR and CDR2 SFDVKD. CDR3 loop: CATSEMNTEAFF. For the CDR3, the DNA is TGTGCCACCAGTGAAATGAACACTGAAGCTTTCTTT.

This clonotype was recorded once. This sequence joins TRBV9 and TRBJ1-2; maybe TRBD1 (5 bases). The CDR3 runs 15 residues. Between the trimmed V and J ends, which lost 0 bases and 8 bases, there was a span of 17 bases. CDR1 and CDR2 (germline): SGDLS, YYNGEE. The DNA for the CDR3 is TGTGCCAGCAGCGTAGATGAGGGGAGTTCGGCAGGCTACACCTTC. It encodes CASSVDEGSSAGYTF. The complete variable domain, with remaining parts taken from reference TRBV9 and TRBJ1-2, reads DSGVTQTPKHLITATGQRVTLRCSPRSGDLSVYWYQQSLDQGLQFLIQYYNGEERAKGNILERFSAQQFPDLHSELNLSSLELGDSALYFCASSVDEGSSAGYTFGSGTRLTVV.

This chain links TRBV6-2 or TRBV6-3 with TRBJ2-2; the D gene is possibly TRBD1 (6 bases). The germline V and J ends were trimmed by 7 bases and 1 base, with 10 bases remaining between them. The CDR3 is 14 amino acids. CDR1 MNHEY and CDR2 SVGEGT come from the germline V gene. The CDR3 bases are TGTGCCAGCACCCAACAGGGGAACACCGGGGAGCTGTTTTTT. Its protein product is CASTQQGNTGELFF.

This clonotype has a count of ten or more. The genes are TRBV25-1 and TRBJ2-1; D may be TRBD1 (6 bases). Between the trimmed V and J ends, which lost 6 bases and 12 bases, there was a span of 15 bases. Germline assignment: CDR1 MGHDK and CDR2 SYGVNS. The CDR3 has 12 residues. Here the CDR3 DNA reads TGTGCCAGCAGCAATGCAGGGGTGACGCAGTTCTTC. Amino acids: CASSNAGVTQFF.

J is TRBJ2-1 and V is TRBV25-1, with 9 nucleotides matching TRBD1. Germline values: CDR1 MGHDK, CDR2 SYGVNS. V lost 6 bases, J lost 10 bases, and 7 bases stayed unmatched. The CDR3 is 13 amino acids. The CDR3 DNA sequence: TGTGCCAGCAGCGTAGAAACAGGGGGCGAGCAGTTCTTC. Its protein product is CASSVETGGEQFF. Full variable domain (missing parts from reference TRBV25-1 and TRBJ2-1): EADIYQTPRYLVIGTGKKITLECSQTMGHDKMYWYQQDPGMELHLIHYSYGVNSTEKGDLSSESTVSRIRTEHFPLTLESARPSHTSQYLCASSVETGGEQFFGPGTRLTVL.

Only one count was recorded for this clonotype. The rearrangement joins TRBV11-3 to TRBJ1-6, with 7 bases matching TRBD1. The CDR3 spans 15 residues. V gave up 5 bases and J gave up 4 bases; unmatched junction bases: 5. Germline assignment: CDR1 SGHNT and CDR2 YENEEA. The CDR3 is CASSLGQDYNSPLHF. CDR3 sequence (DNA): TGTGCCAGCAGCCTCGGACAGGATTATAATTCACCCCTCCACTTT.

There are many counts of this clonotype. The chain carries TRBV6-1 and TRBJ1-2; 9 nucleotides match TRBD1. Losses at the gene ends were 5 bases for V and 8 bases for J; bases not matched to a gene: 3. The germline CDR1 and CDR2 sequences are MNHNS and SASEGT. The CDR3 covers 12 residues. CDR3 residues: CASSLGTGGYTF. The DNA of the CDR3 is TGTGCCAGCAGTCTAGGGACAGGGGGCTACACCTTC.

V gene TRBV15 combines with J gene TRBJ2-6; D is unclear. V lost 0 bases and J lost 4, with 4 bases in between. The CDR3 contains 14 residues. Germline CDR1 LNHNV, CDR2 YYDKDF (reference sequence). CDR3 DNA sequence: TGTGCCACCAGCAGAGATCTCGGGGCCAACGTCCTGACTTTC. Its translation is CATSRDLGANVLTF.

The DNA for the CDR3 is TGTGCCACCAGCAGGGGACAGGCTAATTCACCCCTCCACTTT. Translated, it gives CATSRGQANSPLHF. The V and J genes are TRBV15 and TRBJ1-6; 8 bases agree with TRBD1. The CDR3 runs 14 residues. Per germline, CDR1 LNHNV and CDR2 YYDKDF (reference sequence). Germline trimming cut 3 bases from V and 6 bases from J; bases unmatched to any gene: 1.

The rearrangement links TRBV11-2 to TRBJ1-6, with D unresolved. The CDR3 has 13 amino acids. Germline V gives CDR1 SGHAT, CDR2 FQNNGV. Trimming removed 3 bases at V and 7 bases at J, with 7 bases between. The DNA for the CDR3 is TGTGCCAGCAGCTTGGTTGACAATTCACCCCTCCACTTT. It encodes CASSLVDNSPLHF.

This chain links TRBV2 with TRBJ1-4, with D tentatively TRBD1 (5 bases). Trimming removed 4 bases from V and 5 bases from J, with 11 bases in between. The germline V gene encodes CDR1 SNHLY and CDR2 FYNNEI. The length of the CDR3 is 14 residues. The CDR3: CASSGGRRNEKLFF. CDR3 DNA sequence: TGTGCCAGCAGTGGGGGCCGGCGAAATGAAAAACTGTTTTTT.

The chain joins TRBV5-4 to TRBJ1-1; D ambiguous. CDR1 is SGHNT, CDR2 YYREEE, per germline (reference sequence). The V gene lost 5 bases and the J gene lost 2 bases, with 13 bases spanning the gap. CDR3 length equals 14 residues. The CDR3 is CASRREGLNTEAFF. CDR3 in DNA: TGTGCCAGCAGGCGTGAGGGCCTTAACACTGAAGCTTTCTTT.

The rearrangement joins TRBV19 to TRBJ1-3, with 8 nucleotides matching TRBD1. J was trimmed by 7 bases and V by 3 bases; bases with no gene match: 8. The CDR3 is 15 residues long. Germline V gene sequence: CDR1 LNHDA, CDR2 SQIVND (reference sequence). The CDR3 DNA follows: TGTGCCAGTAGTATCCGACAGGGGTCGGGTAACACCATATATTTT. Protein: CASSIRQGSGNTIYF. The full variable domain, its missing parts supplied by reference TRBV19 and TRBJ1-3, is DGGITQSPKYLFRKEGQNVTLSCEQNLNHDAMYWYRQDPGQGLRLIYYSQIVNDFQKGDIAEGYSVSREKKESFPLTVTSAQKNPTAFYLCASSIRQGSGNTIYFGEGSWLTVV.

This clonotype was recorded at least ten times. This chain joins TRBV9 and TRBJ1-2; D unclear. This CDR3 comprises 14 residues. Germline V gives CDR1 SGDLS, CDR2 YYNGEE. V shed 6 bases and J shed 8 bases, with 20 bases lying between them. For the CDR3, the DNA is TGTGCCAGCACCTTAGTGGAGGGTCTAGAAGGCTACACCTTC. Protein product: CASTLVEGLEGYTF.

V and J are TRBV25-1 and TRBJ1-3; D not certain. The CDR3 sequence is 14 residues long. Germline CDR1 is MGHDK and CDR2 is SYGVNS. Trimming removed 3 bases at V and 2 bases at J, with 8 bases between. The CDR3 DNA reads as TGTGCCAGCAGTGAGAAGAAGGCTGGAAACACCATATATTTT. This codes for CASSEKKAGNTIYF.

In this sample, this clonotype turned up a few times. The chain employs TRBV11-2 and TRBJ2-1, with TRBD2 matching over 9 bases. V was clipped by 4 bases and J by 3 bases; unmatched bases: 7. The CDR3 totals 16 residues. The germline gives CDR1 SGHAT, CDR2 FQNNGV. DNA of the CDR3: TGTGCCAGCAGCTCCCGGTCTAGCGGGAACTACAATGAGCAGTTCTTC. Amino acid sequence: CASSSRSSGNYNEQFF. Using reference TRBV11-2 and TRBJ2-1 for the parts outside the CDR3, the full variable domain is EAGVAQSPRYKIIEKRQSVAFWCNPISGHATLYWYQQILGQGPKLLIQFQNNGVVDDSQLPKDRFSAERLKGVDSTLKIQPAKLEDSAVYLCASSSRSSGNYNEQFFGPGTRLTVL.

The chain links TRBV12-3 or TRBV12-4 to TRBJ2-3, with 12 bases identical to TRBD2. V was clipped by 6 bases and J by 2 bases; unmatched bases: 6. The CDR3 has 16 residues. As DNA, the CDR3 is TGTGCCAGCAGGAAAGGACTAGCGGGACCCACAGATACGCAGTATTTT. Protein product: CASRKGLAGPTDTQYF.

The chain uses TRBV9 and TRBJ1-4; D not certain. The length of the CDR3 is 13 residues. The V gene's germline CDR1 is SGDLS and CDR2 YYNGEE. The ends were cut back, 3 bases at V and 6 bases at J, with 9 bases in the middle. As DNA, the CDR3 is TGTGCCAGCAGCGCCGAGGCGGATGAAAAACTGTTTTTT. Its protein product is CASSAEADEKLFF.

The sample holds many counts of this clonotype. CDR3 amino acids: CASSLGGAGANVLTF. CDR3 nucleotide sequence: TGTGCCAGCAGCTTAGGGGGTGCAGGGGCCAACGTCCTGACTTTC. V usage is TRBV7-6 and J usage is TRBJ2-6; D ambiguous. Germline assignment: CDR1 SGHVS and CDR2 FNYEAQ. Trimming stripped 1 base from V and 4 bases from J, with 8 bases between. CDR3 length: 15 residues.